A single sample is the source of the 19 T cell receptor beta chains below, sequenced in a study of PD-L1 blockade in urothelial cancer. Time point denoted: peripheral blood 6 weeks after treatment start. The repertoire was sequenced with immunoSEQ multiplex PCR; TCRdb's copy has only in-frame clones and lacks some. Among 45,000 to 55,000 clones, around 88% were seen once, and the ten largest hold roughly 10%. The specimen was PBMCs, collected around atezolizumab (anti-PD-L1) treatment. The receptor set was obtained from a man aged 60 to 75 with urothelial cancer.

This chain connects TRBV28 to TRBJ2-3; D remains ambiguous. The germline V gene has CDR1 MDHEN and CDR2 SYDVKM. The CDR3 contains 11 residues. Trimming took off 6 bases at V and 8 bases at J, with 9 bases between the two ends. CDR3 region: CASSRLRTQYF. DNA of the CDR3: TGTGCCAGCAGCCGACTCCGTACGCAGTATTTT.

The chain recombines TRBV5-6 with TRBJ1-1; possibly TRBD1 for D (5 bases). CDR3 length: 14 residues. The V end lost 4 bases, the J end lost 5 bases, and 15 bases lay between the germline ends. From germline, CDR1 is SGHDT and CDR2 YYEEEE. The CDR3 DNA reads as TGTGCCAGCAGCCCCTTCGGGGGAAGGACTGAAGCTTTCTTT. The encoded protein is CASSPFGGRTEAFF.

This chain connects TRBV28 to TRBJ1-5; D is undetermined. V lost 3 bases and J lost 0, with 12 bases in between. CDR1 MDHEN and CDR2 SYDVKM come from the germline V gene. This CDR3 is 16 amino acids long. CDR3: CASSFRARGSNQPQHF. Written as DNA, the CDR3 is TGTGCCAGCAGTTTTCGGGCACGGGGTAGCAATCAGCCCCAGCATTTT.

The CDR3 sequence: CAISWGTSYNEQFF. CDR3 DNA sequence: TGTGCCATCTCTTGGGGGACTAGCTACAATGAGCAGTTCTTC. The chain uses TRBV10-3 and TRBJ2-1, with TRBD2 matching over 8 bases. With V trimmed by 8 bases and J by 3 bases, 6 bases remained unmatched. From germline, CDR1 is ENHRY and CDR2 SYGVKD. This CDR3 is built from 14 residues.

The count of this clone is one. The rearrangement joins TRBV5-1 to TRBJ1-1; 9 positions match TRBD1. J lost 7 bases, V lost 0 bases, and 10 bases had no gene match. The CDR3 consists of 16 residues. Per the germline V gene, CDR1 is SGHRS and CDR2 is YFSETQ. The CDR3 DNA reads as TGCGCCAGCAGCTTGGGGCCCCGGGACAGGGCCCGTGAAGCTTTCTTT. The encoded protein is CASSLGPRDRAREAFF.

This chain uses TRBV18 with TRBJ2-5; 7 bases map to TRBD1. This CDR3 is 13 amino acids long. J gave up 5 bases and V 3 bases, and 3 bases lay outside the gene matches. Germline lookup yields CDR1 KGHSH and CDR2 LQKENI. CDR3 bases: TGTGCCAGCTCACCGAGGGGGCGGGAGACCCAGTACTTC. Translated, it gives CASSPRGRETQYF.

The genes are TRBV12-5 and TRBJ1-1, with D possibly matching TRBD1 (6 bases). The CDR3 totals 12 residues. V lost 5 bases and J lost 5, with 9 bases in between. Germline-derived CDR1 and CDR2 are LGHNT and FRNRAP. The CDR3 here is CASGRGKTEAFF. CDR3 coding DNA: TGTGCTAGTGGTAGGGGGAAGACTGAAGCTTTCTTT.

The CDR3: CASSQDWASGVETQYF. Here the CDR3 DNA reads TGCGCCAGCAGCCAAGATTGGGCTAGCGGGGTTGAGACCCAGTACTTC. The chain links TRBV4-1 to TRBJ2-5, with TRBD2 matching over 9 bases. The CDR3 totals 16 residues. The germline CDR1 and CDR2 sequences are MGHRA and YSYEKL. The V and J ends lost 0 bases and 5 bases, in that order; junction bases with no gene match: 7.

The table lists this clone with a few counts. The genes are TRBV19 and TRBJ1-6; maybe TRBD1 (6 bases). Between the trimmed V and J ends, which lost 5 bases and 5 bases, there was a span of 13 bases. The germline V gene has CDR1 LNHDA and CDR2 SQIVND (reference sequence). The CDR3 totals 15 residues. The CDR3 reads CASSDWNRDNSPLHF. In nucleotides, the CDR3 is TGTGCCAGTAGTGATTGGAACAGGGATAATTCACCCCTCCACTTT. The variable domain in full, with the rest retrieved from reference TRBV19 and TRBJ1-6, is DGGITQSPKYLFRKEGQNVTLSCEQNLNHDAMYWYRQDPGQGLRLIYYSQIVNDFQKGDIAEGYSVSREKKESFPLTVTSAQKNPTAFYLCASSDWNRDNSPLHFGNGTRLTVT.

The chain carries TRBV28 and TRBJ2-7; tentatively, D is TRBD2 (5 bases). This CDR3 comprises 13 residues. The germline gives CDR1 MDHEN, CDR2 SYDVKM. Trimming stripped 7 bases from V and 5 bases from J, with 15 bases between. In nucleotides, the CDR3 is TGTGCCAGCAAAACCCGGGGTATTCACGAGCAGTACTTC. It translates to CASKTRGIHEQYF. Combining the CDR3 with reference TRBV28 and TRBJ2-7 gives the whole variable domain DVKVTQSSRYLVKRTGEKVFLECVQDMDHENMFWYRQDPGLGLRLIYFSYDVKMKEKGDIPEGYSVSREKKERFSLILESASTNQTSMYLCASKTRGIHEQYFGPGTRLTVT.

The V and J genes are TRBV5-6 and TRBJ2-7; D unresolved. CDR1 and CDR2 (germline): SGHDT, YYEEEE. The V end was cut by 4 bases, the J end by 3 bases, with 29 bases between. The CDR3 spans 19 residues. CDR3 DNA sequence: TGTGCCAGCAGCCCAACAATCTTATATTGGCGGCAGTCGGGCTACGAGCAGTACTTC. Translation gives CASSPTILYWRQSGYEQYF.

V usage is TRBV19 and J usage is TRBJ1-2; 7 bases map to TRBD1. Trimming removed 1 base from V and 7 bases from J; junction bases left unmatched: 6. This CDR3 comprises 14 residues. CDR1 LNHDA and CDR2 SQIVND come from the germline V gene (reference sequence). CDR3 sequence (DNA): TGTGCCAGTAGTATAGCCCCCAGACAGGGTGGCTACACCTTC. This gives the protein CASSIAPRQGGYTF.

The rearrangement links TRBV6-5 to TRBJ2-6; no reliable D call. Deletions cut 5 bases from V and 0 bases from J, with 5 bases between. There are 14 residues in the CDR3. The germline CDR1 and CDR2 sequences are MNHEY and SVGAGI. The CDR3 coding sequence is TGTGCCAGCAGTCCTTCCTCTGGGGCCAACGTCCTGACTTTC. Its protein is CASSPSSGANVLTF.

This clone was seen a single time. V and J are TRBV27 and TRBJ2-7; 8 bases fit TRBD2. Losses at the gene ends were 1 base for V and 2 bases for J; bases not matched to a gene: 4. This CDR3 has 15 residues. In germline, CDR1 is MNHEY, CDR2 SMNVEV (reference sequence). In DNA form, the CDR3 reads TGTGCCAGCAGTTTATATAGCGGGGTCGCCTACGAGCAGTACTTC. Amino acids: CASSLYSGVAYEQYF.

The V and J genes are TRBV29-1 and TRBJ2-5; 8 nucleotides agree with TRBD2. Germline CDR1 and CDR2: SQVTM and ANQGSEA. Trimming cost V 1 base and J 0 bases; bases outside gene matches: 7. The CDR3 has 16 amino acids. CDR3 DNA sequence: TGCAGCGTTGAAGTTGTCAAGCGGGGGTACCAAGAGACCCAGTACTTC. Protein sequence: CSVEVVKRGYQETQYF.

This clone was seen a handful of times. The J gene is TRBJ1-1, the V gene TRBV7-9, with D perhaps matching TRBD1 (6 bases). The CDR3 extends over 17 amino acids. V gave up 5 bases and J gave up 0 bases, with 19 bases separating them. Germline CDR1 is SEHNR and CDR2 is FQNEAQ (reference sequence). The CDR3 coding sequence is TGTGCCAGCAGCCCTGGACAGCACTTAAGGATGAACACTGAAGCTTTCTTT. Residues: CASSPGQHLRMNTEAFF.

The chain combines TRBV18 with TRBJ2-7, with 13 bases that match TRBD2. The CDR3 runs 16 residues. Germline V gives CDR1 KGHSH, CDR2 LQKENI. Losses at the gene ends were 2 bases for V and 3 bases for J; bases not matched to a gene: 4. CDR3 in amino acids: CASSPSRTSGGYEQYF. Written as DNA, the CDR3 is TGTGCCAGCTCACCATCCCGGACTAGCGGGGGCTACGAGCAGTACTTC.

The count of this clone is one. The chain recombines TRBV6-5 with TRBJ2-7; the match to TRBD1 covers 8 bases. Germline CDR1 and CDR2: MNHEY and SVGAGI. This CDR3 contains 14 residues. J was trimmed by 3 bases and V by 6 bases; bases with no gene match: 7. In nucleotides, the CDR3 is TGTGCCAGCAGAAGAGGGACAGGACGCTACGAGCAGTACTTC. Its protein is CASRRGTGRYEQYF.

Remarks on this clone: An end of the junction does not agree with germline; a read error may underlie this. This chain links TRBV6-6 with TRBJ2-5; D unclear. The CDR3 has 13 amino acids. Germline assignment: CDR1 MNHNY and CDR2 SVGAGI (reference sequence). The CDR3 reads CASRLDLQGTQYF. CDR3 sequence (DNA): TGTGCCAGCAGACTCGACTTGCAAGGGACCCAGTACTTC.